This TCR beta chain was recorded in a study of identical twins' blood T cells. TCRdb reanalysed the 5' RACE reads using MiXCR and keeps one entry per CDR3 protein. The sample has 350,000 to 450,000 distinct CDR3 sequences, around 30% seen once; the top ten hold about 6%. Germline lookup yields CDR1 ENHRY and CDR2 SYGVKD. CDR3 length equals 16 residues. V dropped 7 bases and J dropped 4 bases, with 20 bases sitting between them. The material sequenced was PBMCs. The V and J genes are TRBV10-3 and TRBJ2-1, with D tentatively TRBD2 (6 bases). The source of this sequence is a woman aged 18-49 years in good health. The CDR3 region has the DNA TGTGCCATCAATCCGGTGAGGGACTTCGGATACAATGAGCAGTTCTTC. Amino acids: CAINPVRDFGYNEQFF.